This T cell receptor (beta chain) is drawn from a study of cytomegalovirus exposure and HLA in healthy donors. Healthy bone marrow donors formed the donor group. To note about this clone: Its antigen is currently unknown.

The CDR3 contains 17 residues. The germline CDR1 and CDR2 sequences are SGHRS and YFSETQ. V was clipped by 4 bases and J by 2 bases; unmatched bases: 11. The PCR ran on 60 Vbeta and 13 Jbeta primers. Generated by immunoSEQ multiplex PCR, the TCRdb table keeps only in-frame clones and is missing some. In the table there are under 200,000 clones, around 80% of which are singletons. Study-wide findings and caveats: DRB1 had the most TCR associations and HLA-C the fewest, a later analysis found, with rates varying by HLA locus. Investigators reported 150 to 200 TCR beta chains as tied to cytomegalovirus. Analysis performed later showed TCR beta chains linked to HLA being more clonally expanded than equally common others.

The V and J genes are TRBV5-1 and TRBJ2-5; 10 positions agree with TRBD2. Sequencing used PBMCs. The receptor's source is a woman younger than 30 in good health and CMV-seropositive. The CDR3 sequence is CASSAVSQRGGQETQYF. CDR3 coding DNA: TGCGCCAGCAGCGCCGTCAGCCAGCGGGGGGGGCAAGAGACCCAGTACTTC.